This is a list of T cell receptor beta chains from one sample in a study of blood T cells in healthy people across ages. TCRdb ran MiXCR on the 5' RACE reads and lists one entry per CDR3 protein. This table has 800,000 or so distinct CDR3 sequences, roughly 25% appearing once. This sample was also put to use in a study of T cells of mothers and their children.

The source material was blood. The source of these receptors is a boy between 5 and 17 years old in good health. The CDR3 runs from the conserved cysteine through the conserved F or W.

v_gene | CDR3aa
TRBV29-1 | CSVELAGGRQETQYF
TRBV4-1 | CASSQVVGTNEKLFF
TRBV18 | CASSPVAGGYNEQFF
TRBV7-2 | CASSEGLYGYTF
TRBV9 | CASSVAQGAETQYF
TRBV6-5 | CASSYSGGGPYNEQFF
TRBV9 | CASSYSRGATNEQFF
TRBV12-3/TRBV12-4 | CASSPRGDFSEAFF
TRBV6-5 | CASSYPPGQLNTEAFF
TRBV12-5 | CALRTGSTDTQYF
TRBV5-1 | CASSLAGQRGHEQYF
TRBV7-9 | CASLPTYGQNEKLFF
TRBV20-1 | CSARDLLGLAGVGSTDTQYF
TRBV5-5 | CASSVTYQETQYF
TRBV20-1 | CSARGIGYNEQFF
TRBV7-3 | CASSSQSSWQSDTEAFF
TRBV20-1 | CSARDPSKEADTQYF
TRBV6-1 | CASSKRGRGVVGTTEQYF
TRBV20-1 | CSARESIAGVQETQYF
TRBV20-1 | CSARVGLAYGANVLTF
TRBV7-2 | CASSSEGAGYEQFF
TRBV7-2 | CASSLGLGQGENEQFF
TRBV6-6 | CASSYFGQSNQPQHF
TRBV28 | CASRMGPHGYTF
TRBV4-3 | CASSARQGARGYTF
TRBV4-3 | CASSQDLSGVHYGYTF
TRBV6-5 | CASSYLGGYEQYF
TRBV29-1 | CSVEGTDQETQYF
TRBV7-9 | CASSLVVRGDYGYTF
TRBV12-3/TRBV12-4 | CASSFTLSYNEQFF
TRBV5-1 | CASSLGADTQYF
TRBV3-1 | CASSLRQGPSYEQYF
TRBV19 | CASRFGGSPYNEQFF
TRBV28 | CASSDSAVYEQYF
TRBV4-1 | CASSQDPGLAGIEQYF
TRBV7-2 | CANRVGGGRQETQYF
TRBV2 | CASRRYPDTQYF
TRBV6-9 | CAGSQPLQGADTDTQYF
TRBV29-1 | CSVPGRGLYNEQFF
TRBV20-1 | CSAGNRFDYGYTF
TRBV7-9 | CASSLSAGSTDTQYF
TRBV15 | CATSRGGGGQETQYF
TRBV4-3 | CASSQTPGRGIEKLFF
TRBV7-2 | CASSLVGAGGNNEQFF
TRBV6-4 | CASSEAGEPDTQYF
TRBV10-3 | CATGQLDEQFF
TRBV20-1 | CSAEPGLAGARTDTQYF
TRBV5-6 | CASTYGAGGNQPQHF
TRBV12-3/TRBV12-4 | CASIRLGSEANYGYTF
TRBV30 | CAWSVRGAGEKLFF
TRBV4-3 | CASSQDRTGGGYTF
TRBV11-2 | CASSAPGQGNFNYGYTF
TRBV10-3 | CAISQEGNEQFF
TRBV7-2 | CASSVRRDYEQYF
TRBV29-1 | CSVGGQWNTEAFF
TRBV7-2 | CASTLRGLATDTQYF
TRBV29-1 | CSVFPSSGEETQYF
TRBV28 | CASSLRNLAGAYNEQFF